This T cell receptor beta chain was sequenced during a study of cytomegalovirus exposure and HLA in healthy donors. Overall study: It was reported in a later analysis that the 90 to 150 validation repertoires used the same platform as the approximately 690 first-cohort repertoires. Regarding the study as a whole: A classifier reportedly called cytomegalovirus status with high sensitivity and specificity. Overall, about 160 TCR beta chains were annotated as cytomegalovirus-associated.

The CDR3 consists of 15 residues. The J segment lost 6 bases and the V segment lost 0 bases, leaving 5 bases of the junction unmatched. Germline V lookup: CDR1 SGHNT, CDR2 YYREEE (reference sequence). The repertoire was sequenced with immunoSEQ multiplex PCR; TCRdb's copy has only in-frame clones and lacks some. Counted here are about 280,000 clones, 65% to 90% occurring once; the ten biggest clones make up 1%. The donors were in the approximately 120-subject validation cohort; that cohort was separate from the approximately 670-subject first cohort. On this clone: The antigen is unknown.

The sample taken for sequencing was PBMCs. This clonotype originated in a woman aged 18 to 35 in good health and CMV-seronegative. V is TRBV5-4 and J is TRBJ2-1; TRBD2 agrees at 8 bases. In DNA form, the CDR3 reads TGTGCCAGCAGCTTGGCCCGGGAGGGGAGCAATGAGCAGTTCTTC. Translating it yields CASSLAREGSNEQFF.